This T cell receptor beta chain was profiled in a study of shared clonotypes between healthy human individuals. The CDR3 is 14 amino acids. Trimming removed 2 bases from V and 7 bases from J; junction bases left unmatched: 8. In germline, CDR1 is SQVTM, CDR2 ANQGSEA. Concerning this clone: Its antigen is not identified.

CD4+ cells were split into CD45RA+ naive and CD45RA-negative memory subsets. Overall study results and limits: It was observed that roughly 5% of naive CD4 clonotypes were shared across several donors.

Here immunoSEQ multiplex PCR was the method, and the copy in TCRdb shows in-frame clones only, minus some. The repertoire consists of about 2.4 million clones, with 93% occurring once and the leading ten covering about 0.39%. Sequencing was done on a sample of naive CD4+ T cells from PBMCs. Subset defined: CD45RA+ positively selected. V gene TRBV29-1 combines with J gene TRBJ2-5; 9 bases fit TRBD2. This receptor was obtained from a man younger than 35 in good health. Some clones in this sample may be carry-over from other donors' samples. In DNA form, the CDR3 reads TGCAGCGTTGAAAGGAGCGGGAGGTCGGGGACCCAGTACTTC. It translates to CSVERSGRSGTQYF.